These 20 T cell receptor beta chains originate from one sample sequenced in a study of T cells after yellow fever vaccination. In TCRdb, the 5' RACE reads were re-called with MiXCR into one record per CDR3 protein. The sample carries approximately 610,000 distinct CDR3 sequences, around 16% recorded once. Material: PBMCs, obtained about 5 days after the first yellow fever vaccination. These receptors came from a man younger than 35 who received the YFV17D yellow fever vaccine.

This clonotype has only a few counts. The chain uses TRBV12-3 or TRBV12-4 and TRBJ1-2; TRBD1 matches 8 bases. CDR3 length equals 16 residues. With V trimmed by 0 bases and J by 7 bases, 10 bases remained unmatched. The CDR3 DNA reads as TGTGCCAGCAGTTTAGCGCAGTCAGGGGGCGAGGGTGGCTACACCTTC. This translates into CASSLAQSGGEGGYTF.

This clonotype was observed a handful of times. V usage is TRBV7-9 and J usage is TRBJ1-2; D possibly corresponds to TRBD1 (5 bases). Trimming took off 2 bases at V and 4 bases at J, with 14 bases between the two ends. The CDR3 has 15 amino acids. CDR1 SEHNR and CDR2 FQNEAQ come from the germline V gene (reference sequence). The CDR3 is CASSLSGTQTYGYTF. CDR3 sequence (DNA): TGTGCCAGCAGCTTATCCGGGACTCAAACCTATGGCTACACCTTC.

In this sample, this clonotype turned up a few times. The chain is built from TRBV25-1 and TRBJ2-5; maybe TRBD1 (6 bases). This CDR3 spans 16 amino acids. Trimming stripped 5 bases from V and 4 bases from J, with 20 bases between. CDR1 is MGHDK, CDR2 SYGVNS, per germline. CDR3 amino acids: CASSPHKQGWGETQYF. CDR3 in DNA: TGTGCCAGCAGTCCCCATAAACAGGGATGGGGAGAGACCCAGTACTTC.

This clonotype was observed a few times. The V and J genes are TRBV4-3 and TRBJ2-1; 9 bases map to TRBD2. The CDR3 is 16 residues long. CDR1 and CDR2 (germline): LGHNA, YSLEER. Trimming cost V 0 bases and J 3 bases; bases outside gene matches: 3. DNA for the CDR3: TGCGCCAGCAGCCAAGATGGCGGGGGGGTCTACAATGAGCAGTTCTTC. It is translated as CASSQDGGGVYNEQFF.

The CDR3 coding sequence is TGCGCCAGCAGCTTGGTCGGGACACCGAACACCGGGGAGCTGTTTTTT. It encodes CASSLVGTPNTGELFF. The chain joins TRBV5-1 to TRBJ2-2; possibly TRBD1 for D (6 bases). V lost 0 bases and J 0 bases, leaving 9 bases between the germline ends. This CDR3 region has 16 residues. The germline gives CDR1 SGHRS, CDR2 YFSETQ.

This clonotype has a count of ten or more. The genes are TRBV12-3 or TRBV12-4 and TRBJ2-7; tentatively, D is TRBD2 (5 bases). The CDR3 is made up of 14 amino acids. V was trimmed by 0 bases and J by 6 bases, leaving 12 bases between them. CDR3: CASSLAGAAGEQYF. The CDR3 DNA reads as TGTGCCAGCAGTTTAGCGGGAGCGGCGGGCGAGCAGTACTTC.

This clonotype was counted a few times. The chain uses TRBV20-1 and TRBJ2-3; 10 nucleotides align to TRBD2. V gave up 1 base and J gave up 4 bases; unmatched junction bases: 2. The length of the CDR3 is 14 residues. Germline values: CDR1 DFQATT, CDR2 SNEGSKA (reference sequence). The CDR3 DNA reads TGCAGTGCTAGAGGGACTAGCGGCCCAGATACGCAGTATTTT. Amino acid sequence: CSARGTSGPDTQYF.

This clonotype was counted at least ten times. V is TRBV6-5 and J is TRBJ1-2, with D tentatively TRBD1 (5 bases). Per the germline V gene, CDR1 is MNHEY and CDR2 is SVGAGI. V was clipped by 5 bases and J by 4 bases, with 14 bases between them. The CDR3 runs 14 residues. CDR3 coding DNA: TGTGCCAGCAGTAACCCAGGGTTTGGCTATGGCTACACCTTC. Translation gives CASSNPGFGYGYTF.

The rearrangement links TRBV12-3 or TRBV12-4 to TRBJ2-5; 9 bases are shared with TRBD1. CDR3 length equals 15 residues. V lost 4 bases to trimming and J lost 2 bases; unmatched junction nucleotides: 5. The CDR3 spells CASSSADRGQETQYF. The CDR3 bases are TGTGCCAGCAGTTCCGCAGACAGGGGGCAAGAGACCCAGTACTTC.

This clonotype was recorded at least ten times. V and J are TRBV4-3 and TRBJ2-7; D might be TRBD2 (5 bases). V dropped 0 bases and J dropped 5 bases, with 11 bases sitting between them. Per germline, CDR1 LGHNA and CDR2 YSLEER. The CDR3 length is 14 residues. CDR3 loop: CASSQEGVRDEQYF. The DNA of the CDR3 is TGCGCCAGCAGCCAAGAGGGTGTGCGGGACGAGCAGTACTTC.

The chain uses TRBV4-3 and TRBJ1-6; the match to TRBD1 covers 7 bases. Germline V CDR1 and CDR2: LGHNA, YSLEER. The V and J ends lost 3 bases and 10 bases, in that order; junction bases with no gene match: 12. The CDR3 totals 16 residues. CDR3 bases: TGCGCCAGCAGCCAGATAAGAGGGGGCGCAGGATCACCCCTCCACTTT. Residues: CASSQIRGGAGSPLHF.

This clonotype occurred a few times. The J gene is TRBJ1-6, the V gene TRBV2; 8 bases agree with TRBD1. The CDR3 runs 15 residues. In germline, CDR1 is SNHLY, CDR2 FYNNEI. The trim removed 8 bases at V and 7 bases at J, leaving 10 bases unmatched. CDR3 in DNA: TGTGCCAGCCTCACGACCGGGACAGGAAATTCACCCCTCCACTTT. As protein: CASLTTGTGNSPLHF.

This clonotype was observed a few times. The V gene is TRBV5-1, the J gene TRBJ2-7; 9 nucleotides match TRBD1. Germline CDR1 is SGHRS and CDR2 is YFSETQ. CDR3 length: 14 amino acids. The J segment lost 6 bases and the V segment lost 3 bases, leaving 7 bases of the junction unmatched. The CDR3 DNA follows: TGCGCCAGCAGCTGGGGGACAGGGTCTGGCGAGCAGTACGTC. Translating gives CASSWGTGSGEQYV.

In its sample, this clonotype was seen a few times. The rearrangement uses TRBV24-1 and TRBJ2-1; 11 bases fit TRBD2. This CDR3 comprises 17 residues. V lost 6 bases to trimming and J lost 6 bases; unmatched junction nucleotides: 12. Germline assignment: CDR1 KGHDR and CDR2 SFDVKD. CDR3: CATSPASGGPGGNEQFF. CDR3 coding DNA: TGTGCCACCAGTCCGGCTAGCGGGGGGCCGGGGGGCAATGAGCAGTTCTTC.

V usage is TRBV7-2 and J usage is TRBJ1-4; D is ambiguous. Trimming took off 1 base at V and 8 bases at J, with 17 bases between the two ends. In germline, CDR1 is SGHTA, CDR2 FQGNSA. The CDR3 loop spans 16 amino acids. CDR3 sequence reads: CASSLVFVSSGEKLFF. DNA of the CDR3: TGTGCCAGCAGCTTAGTTTTTGTATCTTCCGGGGAAAAACTGTTTTTT.

This clonotype has a handful of counts. The V gene is TRBV6-5, the J gene TRBJ2-7; D may be TRBD2 (5 bases). Germline V lookup: CDR1 MNHEY, CDR2 SVGAGI. The CDR3 spans 14 residues. V was cut by 0 bases and J by 9 bases, with 15 bases left in between. This CDR3 reads CASSYSRRAQAQYF. CDR3 bases: TGTGCCAGCAGTTACTCGAGGCGGGCCCAGGCGCAGTACTTC.

This clonotype was detected only a few times. V is TRBV5-1 and J is TRBJ2-5; TRBD1 agrees at 9 bases. Per the germline V gene, CDR1 is SGHRS and CDR2 is YFSETQ. The CDR3 extends over 16 amino acids. J was trimmed by 2 bases and V by 1 base; bases with no gene match: 6. CDR3 amino acids: CASSLITGTGQETQYF. The CDR3 DNA follows: TGCGCCAGCAGCTTGATTACCGGGACAGGGCAAGAGACCCAGTACTTC.

This clonotype was counted a few times. The chain uses TRBV5-1 and TRBJ2-7, with a possible D match to TRBD2 (6 bases). Trimming stripped 4 bases from V and 3 bases from J, with 11 bases between. Germline V gene lookup returns CDR1 SGHRS and CDR2 YFSETQ. The CDR3 sequence is 13 residues long. The CDR3 protein is CASSGRDCYEQYV. For the CDR3, the DNA is TGCGCCAGCAGCGGCCGGGACTGCTACGAGCAGTACGTC.

V usage is TRBV7-2 and J usage is TRBJ2-5, with 14 nucleotides matching TRBD2. This CDR3 region has 16 residues. J was trimmed by 5 bases and V by 4 bases; bases with no gene match: 6. Germline V gene sequence: CDR1 SGHTA, CDR2 FQGNSA. The CDR3 is CASSSGLAGGEETQYF. The CDR3 region has the DNA TGTGCCAGCAGCTCCGGACTAGCGGGGGGAGAGGAGACCCAGTACTTC.

The chain is built from TRBV20-1 and TRBJ2-5; D is unresolved. V was pared by 1 base and J by 5 bases, with 17 bases between. The CDR3 length is 15 residues. Germline V lookup: CDR1 DFQATT, CDR2 SNEGSKA (reference sequence). The CDR3 DNA reads TGCAGTGCTAGAGCCGGTGGCCTCCCGGGTGAGACCCAGTACTTC. Translation gives CSARAGGLPGETQYF.